This TCR beta chain was sequenced for a study of shared clonotypes between healthy human individuals. Concerning this clone: The antigen remains unidentified.

In replicate PCRs of unsorted PBMC, 300 ng DNA, some 30,000 T cell genomes, was used. Generated by immunoSEQ multiplex PCR, the TCRdb table keeps only in-frame clones and is missing some. The repertoire holds about 480,000 clones, 79% seen once, with 13% in the top ten. Study-wide results and limits: Donor clonotype sharing was expected to depend on sequencing depth. Donors were few, which limited the genetic and exposure-history diversity represented.

CDR3 length: 14 amino acids. The V gene's germline CDR1 is SEHNR and CDR2 FQNEAQ (reference sequence). V shed 5 bases and J shed 3 bases, with 14 bases lying between them. The chain recombines TRBV7-9 with TRBJ2-7; possibly TRBD1 for D (6 bases). This TCR derives from a woman in her 40s in good health. Some clones in this sample may be carry-over from other donors' samples. The specimen was PBMCs. The CDR3 DNA reads TGTGCCAGCAGCCAAGGGGGAACTTACTACGAGCAGTACTTC. Protein: CASSQGGTYYEQYF.